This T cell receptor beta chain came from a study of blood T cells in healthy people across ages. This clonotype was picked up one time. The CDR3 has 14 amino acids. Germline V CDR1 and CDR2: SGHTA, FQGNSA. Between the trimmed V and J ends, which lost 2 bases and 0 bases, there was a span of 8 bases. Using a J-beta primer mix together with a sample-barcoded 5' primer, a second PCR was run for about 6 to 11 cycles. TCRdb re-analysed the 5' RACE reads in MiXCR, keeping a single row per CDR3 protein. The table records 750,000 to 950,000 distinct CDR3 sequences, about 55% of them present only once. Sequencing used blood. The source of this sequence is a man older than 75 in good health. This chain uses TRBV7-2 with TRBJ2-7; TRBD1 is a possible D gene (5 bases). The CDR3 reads CASSLLGASYEQYF. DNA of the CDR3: TGTGCCAGCAGCTTACTTGGGGCCTCCTACGAGCAGTACTTC.